This T cell receptor beta chain was recorded in a study of blood T cell repertoires in COVID-19. Study information: Whether acute or convalescent, the COVID-19 samples came from the United States, Italy and Spain. T cells, B-cell-depleted T cells, or PBMCs supplied cDNA or gDNA.

Germline CDR1 and CDR2: MDHEN and SYDVKM. V lost 8 bases to trimming and J lost 2 bases, with 15 bases between them. The CDR3 covers 14 residues. Study processing details: The authors estimated nucleated cell counts from reference gene primer amplification. Here immunoSEQ multiplex PCR was the method, and the copy in TCRdb shows in-frame clones only, minus some. V, J and clone size reflect that table, while D and trimming were determined from the DNA. The sample holds some 150,000 clones, 70% to 90% seen once. This TCR derives from a human donor with acute or convalescent COVID-19. The donor label of this sample is uncertain. The chain joins TRBV28 to TRBJ1-2; a weak D match, TRBD1 (6 bases). Sequenced: peripheral blood. The CDR3 bases are TGTGCCAGCCGCGGAACCGGGACAAACTATGGCTACACCTTC. As protein: CASRGTGTNYGYTF.